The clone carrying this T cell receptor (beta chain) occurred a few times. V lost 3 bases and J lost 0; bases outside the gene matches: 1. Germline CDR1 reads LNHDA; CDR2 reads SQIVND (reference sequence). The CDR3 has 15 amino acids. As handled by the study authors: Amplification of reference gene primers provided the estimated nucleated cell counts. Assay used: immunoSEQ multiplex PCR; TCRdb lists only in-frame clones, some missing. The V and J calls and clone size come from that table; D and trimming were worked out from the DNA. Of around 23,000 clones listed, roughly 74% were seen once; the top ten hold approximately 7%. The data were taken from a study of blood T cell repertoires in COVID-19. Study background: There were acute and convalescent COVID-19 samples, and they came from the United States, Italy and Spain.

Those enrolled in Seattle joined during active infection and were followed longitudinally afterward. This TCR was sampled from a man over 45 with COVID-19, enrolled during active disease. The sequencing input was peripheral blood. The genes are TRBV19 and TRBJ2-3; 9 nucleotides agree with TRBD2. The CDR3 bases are TGTGCCAGTAGTATGACTAGCGGTAGCACAGATACGCAGTATTTT. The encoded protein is CASSMTSGSTDTQYF. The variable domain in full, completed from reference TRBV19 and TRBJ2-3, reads DGGITQSPKYLFRKEGQNVTLSCEQNLNHDAMYWYRQDPGQGLRLIYYSQIVNDFQKGDIAEGYSVSREKKESFPLTVTSAQKNPTAFYLCASSMTSGSTDTQYFGPGTRLTVL.